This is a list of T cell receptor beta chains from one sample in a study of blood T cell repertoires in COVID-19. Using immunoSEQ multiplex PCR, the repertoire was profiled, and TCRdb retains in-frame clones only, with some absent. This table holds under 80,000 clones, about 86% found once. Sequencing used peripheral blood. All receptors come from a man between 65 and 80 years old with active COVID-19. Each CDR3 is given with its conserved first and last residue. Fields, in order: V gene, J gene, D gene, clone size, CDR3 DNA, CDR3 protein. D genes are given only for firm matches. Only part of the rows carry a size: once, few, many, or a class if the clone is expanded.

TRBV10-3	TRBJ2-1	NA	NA	TGTGCCATCAGTGACAGGGGCTCCTACAATGAGCAGTTCTTC	CAISDRGSYNEQFF
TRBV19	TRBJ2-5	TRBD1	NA	TGTGCCAGTAGTGGGACAGGGGGACGAGAGACCCAGTACTTC	CASSGTGGRETQYF
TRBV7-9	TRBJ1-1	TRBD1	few	TGTGCCAGCAGCTCCGACAGGGGGCGTTTGGTCACTGAAGCTTTCTTT	CASSSDRGRLVTEAFF
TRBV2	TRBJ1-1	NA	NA	TGTGCCAGCGTGGGGGGGACTGAAGCTTTCTTT	CASVGGTEAFF
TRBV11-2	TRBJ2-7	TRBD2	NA	TGTGCCAGCAGCTTAGATGAAGGGCTAGCGGGAGACTACGAGCAGTACTTC	CASSLDEGLAGDYEQYF
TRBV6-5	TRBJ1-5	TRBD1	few	TGTGCCAGCAGACCCAGGGGGCCTAGCAATCAGCCCCAGCATTTT	CASRPRGPSNQPQHF
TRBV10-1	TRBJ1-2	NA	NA	TGCGCCAGCAGTATCCGGGGCGGGCCTTCCGGGGGCTATGGCTACACCTTC	CASSIRGGPSGGYGYTF
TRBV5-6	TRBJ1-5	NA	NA	TGTGCCAGCAGCTTGGGGGGCGGAAATCAGCCCCAGCATTTT	CASSLGGGNQPQHF
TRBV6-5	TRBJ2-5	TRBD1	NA	TGTGCCACCGCCGGACAGGGGGACGAGACCCAGTACTTC	CATAGQGDETQYF
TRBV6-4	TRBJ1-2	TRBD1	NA	TGTGCCAGCAGTGTCCAACCGGGACAGCCTAACTATGGCTACACCTTC	CASSVQPGQPNYGYTF
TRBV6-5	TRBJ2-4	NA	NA	TGTGCCAGCAGTTACGGGGCAGGGGTGGCCAAAAACATTCAGTACTTC	CASSYGAGVAKNIQYF
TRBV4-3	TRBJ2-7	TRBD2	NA	TGCGCCAGCAGCCAAGTGGTCGGCGGGAGGGAGTACGAGCAGTACTTC	CASSQVVGGREYEQYF